Described below is a single T cell receptor beta chain sequence and its context. This entry belongs to a study of blood T cell repertoires in COVID-19. The junction had 5 bases not matched to a gene; V was cut back by 6 bases and J by 1 base. The CDR3 consists of 14 residues. Germline V lookup: CDR1 MNHEY, CDR2 SVGAGI. In the authors' workflow: Amplification of reference gene primers provided the estimated nucleated cell counts. Some clones are missing from TCRdb's copy, which holds only in-frame ones; the method was immunoSEQ multiplex PCR. V, J and clone size are those of that table, while D and trimming were read from the DNA. The sample has about 210,000 clones, approximately 84% seen once.

This sequence was found in a woman in her forties or fifties with active or convalescent COVID-19. The chain combines TRBV6-5 with TRBJ1-1, with 7 bases fitting TRBD1. Sequenced sample: peripheral blood. The CDR3 sequence: CASSPRTGNTEAFF. The CDR3 DNA reads as TGTGCCAGCAGCCCCCGGACAGGGAACACTGAAGCTTTCTTT.